The 9 T cell receptor beta chains reported below all come from one sample, sequenced in a study of blood T cells in healthy people across ages. For the second PCR, which ran for about 6 to 11 cycles, a sample-barcoded 5' primer and a J-beta primer mix were used. One entry per CDR3 protein, called by TCRdb with MiXCR from the 5' RACE reads. The sample includes some 1,800,000 distinct CDR3 sequences, around 40% of them seen just once. Sequenced input: blood. These receptor sequences come from a human donor in good health.

The J gene is TRBJ2-5, the V gene TRBV2; tentative D call: TRBD2 (6 bases). From germline, CDR1 is SNHLY and CDR2 FYNNEI. The CDR3 covers 14 residues. V gave up 7 bases and J gave up 1 base, with 13 bases separating them. The CDR3 DNA is TGTGCCAGCACCCGCGGGGCAACCCAAGAGACCCAGTACTTC. Translated, it gives CASTRGATQETQYF.

The V gene is TRBV18, the J gene TRBJ2-1; weak D call: TRBD2 (6 bases). Germline CDR1 KGHSH, CDR2 LQKENI. The CDR3 is made up of 16 amino acids. V was shortened by 3 bases and J by 7 bases, with 19 bases between the two germline ends. CDR3 bases: TGTGCCAGCTCACCGACCATATTGGAGGGGTGGAATGAGCAGTTCTTC. This encodes CASSPTILEGWNEQFF.

About this clonotype itself: No conserved phenylalanine or tryptophan is present at the end of the CDR3, so a read error is the likely explanation. The V and J genes are TRBV5-1 and TRBJ2-4, with D possibly TRBD2 on 6 matching bases. The DNA end lines up better with TRBJ2-7; the J call may be wrong. Germline V CDR1 and CDR2: SGHRS, YFSETQ. CDR3 length: 15 amino acids. CDR3 in amino acids: CASSLAPGVRAEQYY. In DNA, the CDR3 is TGCGCCAGCAGCTTGGCCCCGGGGGTGAGGGCCGAGCAGTACTAC.

This clonotype has a handful of counts. The chain uses TRBV9 and TRBJ2-5; a weak D match, TRBD2 (6 bases). The length of the CDR3 is 14 residues. V lost 0 bases to trimming and J lost 0 bases, with 6 bases between them. The germline V gene encodes CDR1 SGDLS and CDR2 YYNGEE. Here the CDR3 reads CASSVGGDQETQYF. The CDR3 nucleotides read TGTGCCAGCAGCGTAGGCGGGGACCAAGAGACCCAGTACTTC.

Many counts were recorded for this clonotype. This chain joins TRBV5-1 and TRBJ2-3; D is undetermined. The CDR3 consists of 14 residues. With 3 bases removed from V and 1 base from J, the gap between germline ends came to 9 bases. CDR1 and CDR2 from the germline V gene are SGHRS and YFSETQ. CDR3 nucleotides: TGCGCCAGCAGCTCCGTCGAAGGCACAGATACGCAGTATTTT. It yields the protein CASSSVEGTDTQYF.

The chain couples TRBV3-1 to TRBJ2-5, with 8 bases identical to TRBD2. The ends lost 6 bases at V and 3 bases at J; junction bases unmatched: 12. Germline V CDR1 and CDR2: LGHDT, YNNKEL (reference sequence). The length of the CDR3 is 16 residues. CDR3 nucleotide sequence: TGTGCCAGCAGTCAACCCGGAGGAGCGGGGGAAGAGACCCAGTACTTC. As protein: CASSQPGGAGEETQYF.

J is TRBJ1-2 and V is TRBV28; D is uncertain. V lost 5 bases to trimming and J lost 6 bases, with 10 bases between them. CDR1 is MDHEN and CDR2 is SYDVKM in the germline V gene. CDR3 size: 12 residues. CDR3 sequence reads: CASSPTIHGYTF. The DNA of the CDR3 is TGTGCCAGCAGTCCGACAATCCATGGCTACACCTTC.

V usage is TRBV29-1 and J usage is TRBJ1-2, with TRBD1 as a possible D gene (5 bases). CDR3 size: 13 residues. Per germline, CDR1 SQVTM and CDR2 ANQGSEA. Trimming shortened V by 4 bases and J by 7 bases, and 16 bases separated the two germline ends. CDR3 coding DNA: TGCAGCGTTGGGGTTGGGGGTTCCTGTGGCTACACCTTC. Encoded protein: CSVGVGGSCGYTF. The full variable domain, completed using reference TRBV29-1 and TRBJ1-2, is SAVISQKPSRDICQRGTSLTIQCQVDSQVTMMFWYRQQPGQSLTLIATANQGSEATYESGFVIDKFPISRPNLTFSTLTVSNMSPEDSSIYLCSVGVGGSCGYTFGSGTRLTVV.

The rearrangement joins TRBV9 to TRBJ2-6, with TRBD2 matching 9 bases. Germline loops: CDR1 SGDLS, CDR2 YYNGEE. J gave up 2 bases and V 4 bases, and 7 bases lay outside the gene matches. CDR3 length equals 17 residues. Written as DNA, the CDR3 is TGTGCCAGCAGCATCGCGGGGGGGAAGCCTGGGGCCAACGTCCTGACTTTC. This translates into CASSIAGGKPGANVLTF.